This T cell receptor (beta chain) came from a study of spatial heterogeneity in lung cancer. V was cut by 3 bases and J by 5 bases, with 14 bases left in between. Germline CDR1 SGHRS, CDR2 YFSETQ. CDR3 length: 14 amino acids. The sample holds a few counts of this clonotype. Each CDR3 protein is one row after TCRdb ran MiXCR on the 5' RACE reads. Among some 37,000 distinct CDR3 sequences listed, 6.5% to 8.5% were seen once. Specified time point: sample taken at primary tumor resection. This sequence originates from a male donor with early-stage non-small cell lung cancer. The gene calls are TRBV5-1 and TRBJ1-2, with D possibly matching TRBD1 (5 bases). This specimen was PBMCs, taken at surgery. Written as DNA, the CDR3 is TGCGCCAGCAGCTCCGAATGGGACCGTTATGGCTACACCTTC. It is translated as CASSSEWDRYGYTF.